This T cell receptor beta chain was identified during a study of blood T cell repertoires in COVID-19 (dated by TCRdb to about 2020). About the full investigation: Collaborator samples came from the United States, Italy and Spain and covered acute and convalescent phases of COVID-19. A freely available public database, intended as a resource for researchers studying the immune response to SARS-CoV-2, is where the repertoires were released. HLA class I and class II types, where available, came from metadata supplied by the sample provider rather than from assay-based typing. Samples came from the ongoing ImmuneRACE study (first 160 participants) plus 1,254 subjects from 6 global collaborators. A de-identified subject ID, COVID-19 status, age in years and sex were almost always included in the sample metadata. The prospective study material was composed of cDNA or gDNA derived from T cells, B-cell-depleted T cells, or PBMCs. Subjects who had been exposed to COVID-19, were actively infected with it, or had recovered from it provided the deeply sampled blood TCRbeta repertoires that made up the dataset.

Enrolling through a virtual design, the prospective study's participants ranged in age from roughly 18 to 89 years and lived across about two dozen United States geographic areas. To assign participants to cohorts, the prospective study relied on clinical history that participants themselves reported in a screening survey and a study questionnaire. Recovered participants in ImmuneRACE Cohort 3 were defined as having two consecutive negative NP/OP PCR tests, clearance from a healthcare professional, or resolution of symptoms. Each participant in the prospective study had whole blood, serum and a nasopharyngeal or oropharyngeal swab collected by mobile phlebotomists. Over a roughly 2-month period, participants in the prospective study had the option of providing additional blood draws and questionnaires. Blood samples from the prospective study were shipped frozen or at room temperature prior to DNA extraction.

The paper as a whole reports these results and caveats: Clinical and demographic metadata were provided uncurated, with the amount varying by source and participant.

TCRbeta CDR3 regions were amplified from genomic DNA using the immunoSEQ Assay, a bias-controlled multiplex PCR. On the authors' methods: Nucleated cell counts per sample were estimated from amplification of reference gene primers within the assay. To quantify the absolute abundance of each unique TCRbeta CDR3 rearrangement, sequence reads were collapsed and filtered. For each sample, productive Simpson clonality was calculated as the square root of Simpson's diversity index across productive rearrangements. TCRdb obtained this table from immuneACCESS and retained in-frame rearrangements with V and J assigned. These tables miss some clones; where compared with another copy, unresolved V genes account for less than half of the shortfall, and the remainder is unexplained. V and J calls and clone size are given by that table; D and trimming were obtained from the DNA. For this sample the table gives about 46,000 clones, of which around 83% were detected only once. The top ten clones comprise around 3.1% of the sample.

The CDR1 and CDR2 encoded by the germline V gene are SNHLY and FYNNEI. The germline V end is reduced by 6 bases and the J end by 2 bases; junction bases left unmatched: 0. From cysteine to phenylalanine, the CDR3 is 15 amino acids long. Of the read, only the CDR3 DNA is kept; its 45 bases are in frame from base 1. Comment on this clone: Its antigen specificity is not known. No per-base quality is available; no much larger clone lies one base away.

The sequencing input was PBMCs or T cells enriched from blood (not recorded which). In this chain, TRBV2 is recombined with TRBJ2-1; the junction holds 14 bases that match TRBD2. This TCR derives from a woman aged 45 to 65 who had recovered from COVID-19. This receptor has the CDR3 CASRGLAGAYNEQFF. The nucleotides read TGTGCCAGCAGGGGACTAGCGGGGGCCTACAATGAGCAGTTCTTC.